Below, 19 T cell receptor beta chains from the same sample are listed, as sequenced in a study of Ad26.COV2.S vaccination and SARS-CoV-2 variants. The treatment is: some 20 received Ad26.COV2.S at low or high dose, single or two shots; about 5 received placebo; per-sample allocation not given. Material that was analyzed had been drawn on day 63 after the first vaccine or placebo injection. Sequencing used immunoSEQ multiplex PCR; TCRdb keeps in-frame clones, though not all of them. This repertoire shows about 320,000 clones, roughly 86% found once; its top ten account for roughly 1.9%. Sequences were derived from peripheral blood, sampled in a trial of Ad26.COV2.S vaccine versus placebo. The source of these receptors is a person between 18 and 59 years old who received the Ad26.COV2.S COVID-19 vaccine or a placebo.

CDR3: CASSPEGGRQETQYF. CDR3 DNA: TGTGCCAGCTCACCCGAGGGGGGACGGCAAGAGACCCAGTACTTC. The rearrangement links TRBV18 to TRBJ2-5; D possibly uses TRBD1 or TRBD2 (6 bases each). Germline loops: CDR1 KGHSH, CDR2 LQKENI. The CDR3 contains 15 residues. Trimming left V 3 bases short and J 2 bases short, with 13 bases between.

This chain links TRBV4-2 with TRBJ2-4; 10 bases fit TRBD2. CDR1 and CDR2 from the germline V gene are LGHNA and YNFKEQ. V lost 2 bases to trimming and J lost 0 bases; unmatched junction nucleotides: 4. There are 17 residues in the CDR3. The CDR3 DNA reads TGTGCCAGCAGCCAATTGGAGCGGGGGGGAGCCAAAAACATTCAGTACTTC. Amino acid sequence: CASSQLERGGAKNIQYF.

The chain has TRBV29-1 and TRBJ1-1; D ambiguous. In germline, CDR1 is SQVTM, CDR2 ANQGSEA. The CDR3 is 12 residues long. V gave up 7 bases and J gave up 7 bases, with 16 bases separating them. Here the CDR3 reads CSARRAGGEAFF. CDR3 bases: TGCAGCGCCCGTAGGGCGGGCGGTGAAGCTTTCTTT.

The chain combines TRBV3-1 (or the pseudogene TRBV3-2) with TRBJ2-5, with D unresolved. The CDR3 sequence is 15 residues long. V lost 1 base to trimming and J lost 0 bases, with 9 bases between them. Germline loops: CDR1 LGHDT, CDR2 YNNKEL (reference sequence). The CDR3 loop reads CASSQVTTDQETQYF. The DNA for the CDR3 is TGTGCCAGCAGCCAAGTAACCACAGACCAAGAGACCCAGTACTTC.

This chain joins TRBV5-6 and TRBJ2-5; maybe TRBD1 (7 bases). The CDR3 extends over 17 amino acids. The ends were cut back, 6 bases at V and 2 bases at J, with 23 bases in the middle. Germline V gene sequence: CDR1 SGHDT, CDR2 YYEEEE. As DNA, the CDR3 is TGTGCCAGCACCTTAGTCCGAGGGGCAGGGGGGCAAGAGACCCAGTACTTC. As protein: CASTLVRGAGGQETQYF.

The genes are TRBV7-6 and TRBJ1-5; D is unclear. Germline-derived CDR1 and CDR2 are SGHVS and FNYEAQ. This CDR3 spans 14 amino acids. V gave up 5 bases and J gave up 2 bases, with 10 bases separating them. CDR3 bases: TGTGCCAGCAGCCTCAACCGGGGCAATCAGCCCCAGCATTTT. Its translation is CASSLNRGNQPQHF.

CDR3 nucleotide sequence: TGTGCCAGCTCCCCCATCCGAGGGGCGTACAATGAGCAGTTCTTC. It specifies CASSPIRGAYNEQFF. V and J are TRBV18 and TRBJ2-1; D tentatively reads TRBD1 or TRBD2 (5 bases each). V was cut by 6 bases and J by 4 bases, with 16 bases left in between. The CDR3 contains 15 residues. Per germline, CDR1 KGHSH and CDR2 LQKENI.

The table lists this clone with a few counts. The V call is TRBV7-9, the J call TRBJ1-1; TRBD1 aligns across 8 bases. The CDR3 extends over 14 amino acids. CDR1 is SEHNR, CDR2 FQNEAQ, per germline (reference sequence). Trimming removed 5 bases from V and 0 bases from J; junction bases left unmatched: 2. The CDR3 DNA reads as TGTGCCAGCAGCCCGACAGGGGTGAACACTGAAGCTTTCTTT. Translation: CASSPTGVNTEAFF.

The chain couples TRBV24-1 to TRBJ1-1; D unresolved. V was pared by 3 bases and J by 5 bases, with 9 bases between. Per germline, CDR1 KGHDR and CDR2 SFDVKD. This CDR3 region has 13 residues. The CDR3 is CATSDMTRTEAFF. The DNA of the CDR3 is TGTGCCACCAGTGATATGACGAGGACTGAAGCTTTCTTT.

This rearrangement joins TRBV6-5 to TRBJ2-3, with TRBD2 identical over 13 bases. With 6 bases clipped from V and 6 bases from J, the junction kept 6 bases outside the gene matches. The CDR3 consists of 15 residues. CDR1 is MNHEY and CDR2 is SVGAGI in the germline V gene. The CDR3 loop reads CASRPGTSGADTQYF. As DNA, the CDR3 is TGTGCCAGCAGACCTGGGACTAGCGGGGCCGATACGCAGTATTTT.

The rearrangement joins TRBV7-9 to TRBJ1-4; D not resolved. The ends were cut back, 1 base at V and 0 bases at J, with 9 bases in the middle. Germline CDR1 SEHNR, CDR2 FQNEAQ (reference sequence). The CDR3 has 16 residues. CDR3 loop: CASSLVESTTNEKLFF. The CDR3, as DNA: TGTGCCAGCAGCTTAGTGGAGTCGACAACTAATGAAAAACTGTTTTTT.

This clone was seen more than once but under ten times. For the CDR3, the DNA is TGCAGCGTTCGACAGGATAACACCGGGGAGCTGTTTTTT. This sequence encodes CSVRQDNTGELFF. This chain uses TRBV29-1 with TRBJ2-2; D is perhaps TRBD1 (6 bases). V dropped 5 bases and J dropped 2 bases, with 9 bases sitting between them. Germline CDR1 reads SQVTM; CDR2 reads ANQGSEA. The CDR3 sequence is 13 residues long.

This rearrangement joins TRBV7-9 to TRBJ1-1; 8 positions agree with TRBD1. The ends lost 7 bases at V and 4 bases at J; junction bases unmatched: 8. This CDR3 is built from 14 residues. Germline CDR1 and CDR2: SEHNR and FQNEAQ (reference sequence). The DNA for the CDR3 is TGTGCCAGCAAGCAGGACAGGGCGGTCACTGAAGCTTTCTTT. It encodes CASKQDRAVTEAFF.

The chain carries TRBV9 and TRBJ1-2, with D possibly matching TRBD1 (6 bases). V lost 3 bases to trimming and J lost 9 bases, with 21 bases between them. Germline CDR1 and CDR2: SGDLS and YYNGEE. This CDR3 region has 15 residues. CDR3 sequence (DNA): TGTGCCAGCAGCGACCCGAGGGGGGGGTCCGGCAGCTACACCTTC. Residues: CASSDPRGGSGSYTF.

The rearrangement uses TRBV3-1 (or the pseudogene TRBV3-2) and TRBJ1-2; 12 bases agree with TRBD1. CDR1 and CDR2 (germline): LGHDT, YNNKEL (reference sequence). Trimming cost V 4 bases and J 7 bases; bases outside gene matches: 4. This CDR3 contains 14 residues. CDR3 nucleotide sequence: TGTGCCAGCAGCCCGGGGACAGGGGGCCGTGGCTACACCTTC. Protein product: CASSPGTGGRGYTF.

V is TRBV27 and J is TRBJ1-2; no reliable D call. Germline lookup yields CDR1 MNHEY and CDR2 SMNVEV (reference sequence). The CDR3 is made up of 16 amino acids. Trimming pared 4 bases from V and 6 bases from J, leaving 21 bases between. This chain's CDR3 is CASSSLTSRREHGYTF. CDR3 nucleotides: TGTGCCAGCAGTTCTCTGACTAGTCGAAGGGAGCATGGCTACACCTTC.

The genes are TRBV10-3 and TRBJ1-1; D gene ambiguous. Trimming pared 4 bases from V and 9 bases from J, leaving 15 bases between. Germline V gene data show CDR1 as ENHRY and CDR2 as SYGVKD. The CDR3 length is 13 residues. CDR3 bases: TGTGCCATCAGTGGGGATGCGGTCGGGAAAGCTTTCTTT. Protein sequence: CAISGDAVGKAFF.

This clone appeared a few times. The V gene is TRBV19, the J gene TRBJ2-6; 8 bases agree with TRBD1. This CDR3 contains 18 residues. V was clipped by 4 bases and J by 0 bases; unmatched bases: 8. The germline V gene encodes CDR1 LNHDA and CDR2 SQIVND (reference sequence). CDR3 loop: CASSTKQGASSGANVLTF. CDR3 coding DNA: TGTGCCAGTAGTACAAAGCAGGGGGCCAGCTCTGGGGCCAACGTCCTGACTTTC.

The CDR3: CASSVAADRATISGNTIYF. DNA for the CDR3: TGTGCCAGCAGCGTAGCCGCGGACAGGGCCACCATCTCTGGAAACACCATATATTTT. The rearrangement uses TRBV9 and TRBJ1-3; 8 positions match TRBD1. This CDR3 contains 19 residues. Germline loops: CDR1 SGDLS, CDR2 YYNGEE. V gave up 0 bases and J gave up 0 bases; unmatched junction bases: 11.